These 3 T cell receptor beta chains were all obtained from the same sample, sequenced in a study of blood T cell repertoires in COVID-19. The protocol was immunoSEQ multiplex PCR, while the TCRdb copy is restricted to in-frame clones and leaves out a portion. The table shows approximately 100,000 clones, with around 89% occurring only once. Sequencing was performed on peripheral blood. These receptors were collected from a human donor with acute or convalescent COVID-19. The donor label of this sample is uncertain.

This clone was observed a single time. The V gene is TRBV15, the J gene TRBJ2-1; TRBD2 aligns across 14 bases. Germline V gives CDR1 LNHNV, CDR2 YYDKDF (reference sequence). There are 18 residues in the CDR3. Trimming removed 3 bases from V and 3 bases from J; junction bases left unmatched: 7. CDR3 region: CATSRGTSGSAGYNEQFF. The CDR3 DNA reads TGTGCCACCAGCAGGGGGACTAGCGGGAGTGCGGGCTACAATGAGCAGTTCTTC.

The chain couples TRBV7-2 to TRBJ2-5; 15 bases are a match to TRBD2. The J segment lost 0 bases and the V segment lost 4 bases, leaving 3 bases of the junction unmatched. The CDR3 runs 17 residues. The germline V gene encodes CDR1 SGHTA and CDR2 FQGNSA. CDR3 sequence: CASSSGTSGGYQETQYF. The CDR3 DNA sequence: TGTGCCAGCAGCTCCGGGACTAGCGGGGGGTACCAAGAGACCCAGTACTTC.

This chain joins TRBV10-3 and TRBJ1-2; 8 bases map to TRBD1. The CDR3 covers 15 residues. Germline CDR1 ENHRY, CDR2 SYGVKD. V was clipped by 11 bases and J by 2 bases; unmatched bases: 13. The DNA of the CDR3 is TGTGCCTCGGGACGGGGGACAGGCGAGAACTATGGCTACACCTTC. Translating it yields CASGRGTGENYGYTF.